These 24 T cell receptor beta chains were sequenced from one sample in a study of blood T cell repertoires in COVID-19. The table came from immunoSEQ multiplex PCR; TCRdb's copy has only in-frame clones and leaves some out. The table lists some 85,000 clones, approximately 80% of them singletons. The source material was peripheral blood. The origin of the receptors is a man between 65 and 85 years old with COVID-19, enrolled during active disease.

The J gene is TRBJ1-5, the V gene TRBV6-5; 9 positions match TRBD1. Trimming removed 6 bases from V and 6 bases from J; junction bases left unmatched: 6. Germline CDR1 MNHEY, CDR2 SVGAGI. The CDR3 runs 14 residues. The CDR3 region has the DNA TGTGCCAGCAGCCCAGGGACAGGGCTTCAGCCCCAGCATTTT. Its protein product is CASSPGTGLQPQHF.

The CDR3 spells CASSSKPGLAGSHEQFF. CDR3 nucleotides: TGCGCCAGCAGCTCGAAGCCAGGACTAGCGGGATCGCATGAGCAGTTCTTC. The chain has TRBV5-1 and TRBJ2-1; 12 bases line up with TRBD2. CDR3 size: 17 residues. Trimming took 3 bases from V and 8 from J; bases not matched to a gene: 12. CDR1 and CDR2 from the germline V gene are SGHRS and YFSETQ.

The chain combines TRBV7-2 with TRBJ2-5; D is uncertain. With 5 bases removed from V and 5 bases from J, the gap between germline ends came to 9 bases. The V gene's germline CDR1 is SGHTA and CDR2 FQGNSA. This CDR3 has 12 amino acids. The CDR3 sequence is CASSPTRETQYF. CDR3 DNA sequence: TGTGCCAGCAGCCCAACCAGGGAGACCCAGTACTTC.

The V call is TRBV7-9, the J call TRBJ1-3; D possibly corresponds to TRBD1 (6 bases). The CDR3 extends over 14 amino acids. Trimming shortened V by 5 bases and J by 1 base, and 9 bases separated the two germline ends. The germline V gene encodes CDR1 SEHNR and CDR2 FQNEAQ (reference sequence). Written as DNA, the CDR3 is TGTGCCAGCAGCCAGGACAGTTCTGGAAACACCATATATTTT. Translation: CASSQDSSGNTIYF.

CDR3 protein: CASSSLQRGARNEQFF. CDR3 bases: TGCGCCAGCAGCTCACTCCAGCGGGGGGCACGCAATGAGCAGTTCTTC. This chain connects TRBV4-1 to TRBJ2-1; 9 positions agree with TRBD2. Trimming removed 5 bases from V and 6 bases from J; junction bases left unmatched: 11. CDR1 and CDR2 (germline): MGHRA, YSYEKL. The CDR3 loop spans 16 amino acids.

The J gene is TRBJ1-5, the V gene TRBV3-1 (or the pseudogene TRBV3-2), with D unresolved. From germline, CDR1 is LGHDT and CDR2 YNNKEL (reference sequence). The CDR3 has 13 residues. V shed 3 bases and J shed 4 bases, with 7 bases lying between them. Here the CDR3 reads CASSHAGNQPQHF. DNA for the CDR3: TGTGCCAGCAGCCACGCGGGGAATCAGCCCCAGCATTTT.

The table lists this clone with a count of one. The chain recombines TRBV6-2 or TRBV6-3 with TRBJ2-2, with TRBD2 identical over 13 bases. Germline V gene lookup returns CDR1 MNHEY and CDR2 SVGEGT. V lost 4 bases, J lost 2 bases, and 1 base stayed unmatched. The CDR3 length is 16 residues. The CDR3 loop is CASSWGLAGNTGELFF. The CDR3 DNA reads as TGTGCCAGCAGTTGGGGACTAGCGGGAAACACCGGGGAGCTGTTTTTT.

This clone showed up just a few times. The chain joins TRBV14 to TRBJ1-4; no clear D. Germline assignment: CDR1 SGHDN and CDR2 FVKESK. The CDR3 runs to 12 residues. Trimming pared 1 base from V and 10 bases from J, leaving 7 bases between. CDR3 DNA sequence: TGTGCCAGCAGCCAAGTCCAGGCAAAACTGTTTTTT. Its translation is CASSQVQAKLFF.

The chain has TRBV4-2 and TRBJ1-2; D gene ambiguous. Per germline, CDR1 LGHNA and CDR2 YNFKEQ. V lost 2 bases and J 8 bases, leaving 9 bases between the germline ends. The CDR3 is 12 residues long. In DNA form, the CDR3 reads TGTGCCAGCAGCCAATCGGAACAGGGCTACACCTTC. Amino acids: CASSQSEQGYTF.

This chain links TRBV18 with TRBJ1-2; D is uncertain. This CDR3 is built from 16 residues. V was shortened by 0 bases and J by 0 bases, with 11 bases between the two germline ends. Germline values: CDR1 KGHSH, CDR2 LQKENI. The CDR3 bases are TGTGCCAGCTCACCACCGTCGACACGTTCTAACTATGGCTACACCTTC. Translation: CASSPPSTRSNYGYTF.

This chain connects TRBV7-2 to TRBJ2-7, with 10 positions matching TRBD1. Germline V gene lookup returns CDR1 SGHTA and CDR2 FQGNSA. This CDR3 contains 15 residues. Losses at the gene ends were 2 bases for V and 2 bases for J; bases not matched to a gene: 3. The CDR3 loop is CASSLTGTGAYEQYF. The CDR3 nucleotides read TGTGCCAGCAGCTTAACCGGGACAGGGGCCTACGAGCAGTACTTC.

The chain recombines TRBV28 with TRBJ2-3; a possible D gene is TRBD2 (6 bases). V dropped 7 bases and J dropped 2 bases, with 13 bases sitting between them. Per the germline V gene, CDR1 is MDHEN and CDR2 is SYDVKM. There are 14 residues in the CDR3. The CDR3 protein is CASNQEGYTDTQYF. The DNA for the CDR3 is TGTGCCAGCAACCAGGAGGGCTACACAGATACGCAGTATTTT.

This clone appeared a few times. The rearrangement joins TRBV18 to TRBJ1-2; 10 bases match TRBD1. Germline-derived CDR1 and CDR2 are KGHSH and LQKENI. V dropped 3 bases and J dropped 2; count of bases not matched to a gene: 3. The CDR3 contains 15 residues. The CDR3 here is CASSPGQGDNYGYTF. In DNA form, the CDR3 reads TGTGCCAGCTCACCTGGACAGGGGGACAACTATGGCTACACCTTC.

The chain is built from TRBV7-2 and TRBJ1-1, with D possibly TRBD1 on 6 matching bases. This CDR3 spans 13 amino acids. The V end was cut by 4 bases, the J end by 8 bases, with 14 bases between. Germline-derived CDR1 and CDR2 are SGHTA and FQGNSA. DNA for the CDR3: TGTGCCAGCAGCTCGTTACAGGGCTCCGAAGCTTTCTTT. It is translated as CASSSLQGSEAFF. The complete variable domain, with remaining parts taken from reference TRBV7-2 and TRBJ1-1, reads GAGVSQSPSNKVTEKGKDVELRCDPISGHTALYWYRQSLGQGLEFLIYFQGNSAPDKSGLPSDRFSAERTGGSVSTLTIQRTQQEDSAVYLCASSSLQGSEAFFGQGTRLTVV.

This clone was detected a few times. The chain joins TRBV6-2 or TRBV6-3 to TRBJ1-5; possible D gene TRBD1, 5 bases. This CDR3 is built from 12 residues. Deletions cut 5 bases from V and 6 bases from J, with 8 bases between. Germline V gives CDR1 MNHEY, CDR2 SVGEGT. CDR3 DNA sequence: TGTGCCAGCAGTCTTCAGGGTCAGCCCCAGCATTTT. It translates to CASSLQGQPQHF.

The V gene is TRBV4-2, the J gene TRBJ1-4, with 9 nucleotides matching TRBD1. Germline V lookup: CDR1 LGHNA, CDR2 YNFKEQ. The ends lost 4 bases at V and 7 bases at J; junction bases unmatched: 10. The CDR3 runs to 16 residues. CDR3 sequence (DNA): TGTGCCAGCAGCCTAGCCCAGACAGGGGGTGGTGAAAAACTGTTTTTT. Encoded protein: CASSLAQTGGGEKLFF.

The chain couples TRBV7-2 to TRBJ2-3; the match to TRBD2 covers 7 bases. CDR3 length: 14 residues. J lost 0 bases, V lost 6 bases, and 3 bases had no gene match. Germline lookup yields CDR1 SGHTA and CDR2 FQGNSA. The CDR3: CASRPSGSTDTQYF. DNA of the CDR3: TGTGCCAGCAGACCTAGCGGTAGCACAGATACGCAGTATTTT.

This CDR3 reads CASSSVKGERNQPQHF. The CDR3 nucleotides are TGTGCCAGCAGCTCCGTGAAAGGGGAACGCAATCAGCCCCAGCATTTT. The J gene is TRBJ1-5, the V gene TRBV11-2; D may be TRBD1 (5 bases). The CDR3 is 16 residues long. V lost 4 bases, J lost 2 bases, and 15 bases lay in between. The germline gives CDR1 SGHAT, CDR2 FQNNGV.

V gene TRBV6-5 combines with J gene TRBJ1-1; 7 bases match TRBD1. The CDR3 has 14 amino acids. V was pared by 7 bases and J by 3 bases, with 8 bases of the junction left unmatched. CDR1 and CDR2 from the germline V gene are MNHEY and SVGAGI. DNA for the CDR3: TGTGCCAGCACCAAAGGGGGCTTATACACTGAAGCTTTCTTT. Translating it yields CASTKGGLYTEAFF.

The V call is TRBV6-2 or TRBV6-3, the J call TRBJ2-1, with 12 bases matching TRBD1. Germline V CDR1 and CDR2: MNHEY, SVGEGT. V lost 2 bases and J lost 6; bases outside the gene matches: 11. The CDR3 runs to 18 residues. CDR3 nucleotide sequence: TGTGCCAGCAGTTACGTTCAGGGGGGACAGGGGGCGCGCAATGAGCAGTTCTTC. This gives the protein CASSYVQGGQGARNEQFF.

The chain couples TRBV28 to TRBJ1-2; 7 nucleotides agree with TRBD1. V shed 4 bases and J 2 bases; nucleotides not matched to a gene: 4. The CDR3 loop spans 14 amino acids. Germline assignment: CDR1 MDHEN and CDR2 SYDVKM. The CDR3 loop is CASSSPGQNYGYTF. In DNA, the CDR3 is TGTGCCAGCAGTTCGCCGGGACAGAACTATGGCTACACCTTC.

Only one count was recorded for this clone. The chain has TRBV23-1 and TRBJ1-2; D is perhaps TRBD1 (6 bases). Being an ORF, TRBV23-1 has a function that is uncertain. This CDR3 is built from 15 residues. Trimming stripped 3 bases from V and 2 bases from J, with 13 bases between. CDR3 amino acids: CASSHPRTANYGYTF. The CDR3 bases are TGCGCCAGCAGTCACCCCCGGACAGCGAACTATGGCTACACCTTC.

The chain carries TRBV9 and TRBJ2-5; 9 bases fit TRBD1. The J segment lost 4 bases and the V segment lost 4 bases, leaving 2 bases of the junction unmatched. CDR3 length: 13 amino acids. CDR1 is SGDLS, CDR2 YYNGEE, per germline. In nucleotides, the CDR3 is TGTGCCAGCAGCACGGGACAGGGAGAGACCCAGTACTTC. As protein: CASSTGQGETQYF.

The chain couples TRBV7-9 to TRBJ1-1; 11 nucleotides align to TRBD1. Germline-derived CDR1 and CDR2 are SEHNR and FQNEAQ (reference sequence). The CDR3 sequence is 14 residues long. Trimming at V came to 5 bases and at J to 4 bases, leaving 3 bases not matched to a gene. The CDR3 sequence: CASSHGTGGTEAFF. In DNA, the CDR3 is TGTGCCAGCAGCCACGGGACAGGGGGCACTGAAGCTTTCTTT.